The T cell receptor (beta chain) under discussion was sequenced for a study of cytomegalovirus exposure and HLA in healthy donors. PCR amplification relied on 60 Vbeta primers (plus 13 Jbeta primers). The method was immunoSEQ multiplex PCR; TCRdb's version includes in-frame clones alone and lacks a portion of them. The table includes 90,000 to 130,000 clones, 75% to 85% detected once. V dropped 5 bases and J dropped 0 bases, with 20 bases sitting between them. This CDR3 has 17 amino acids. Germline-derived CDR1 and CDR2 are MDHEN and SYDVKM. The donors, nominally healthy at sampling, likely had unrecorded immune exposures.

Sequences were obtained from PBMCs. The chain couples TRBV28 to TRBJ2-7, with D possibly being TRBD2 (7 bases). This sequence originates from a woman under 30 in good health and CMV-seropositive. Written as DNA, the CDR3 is TGTGCCAGCAGTCCGGGGGCTAGCGGCACCTCCTCCTACGAGCAGTACTTC. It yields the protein CASSPGASGTSSYEQYF.